This TCR beta chain was profiled in a study of shared clonotypes between healthy human individuals. Trimming removed 4 bases from V and 5 bases from J, with 12 bases in between. This CDR3 is 12 amino acids long. Germline CDR1 SQVTM, CDR2 ANQGSEA. Splitting the CD4+ cells yielded a CD45RA+ naive subset and a CD45RA-negative memory subset. Sequencing used immunoSEQ multiplex PCR; TCRdb keeps in-frame clones, though not all of them. The sample contains about 1.1 million clones, approximately 80% of which appear only once. The sequenced sample consisted of memory CD4+ T cells from PBMCs. Regarding subset: CD45RA-negative fraction. The clonotype originates from a man between 18 and 29 years old in good health. Some clones in this sample may be carry-over from other donors' samples. The rearrangement uses TRBV29-1 and TRBJ2-7, with D possibly being TRBD1 or TRBD2 (5 bases each). The chain's CDR3 is CSVVGRDHEQYF. CDR3 DNA: TGCAGCGTTGTAGGCCGGGACCACGAGCAGTACTTC.